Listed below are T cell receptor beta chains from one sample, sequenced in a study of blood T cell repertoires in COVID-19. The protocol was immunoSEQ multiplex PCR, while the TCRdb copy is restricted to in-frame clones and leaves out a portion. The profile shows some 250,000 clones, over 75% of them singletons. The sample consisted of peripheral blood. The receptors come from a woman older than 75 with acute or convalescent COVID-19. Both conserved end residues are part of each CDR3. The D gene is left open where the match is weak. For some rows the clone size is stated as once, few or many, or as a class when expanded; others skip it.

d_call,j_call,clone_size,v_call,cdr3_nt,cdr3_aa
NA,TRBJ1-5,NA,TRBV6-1,TGTGCCAGCAGTGAATCGGGGGGGTACCAGCCCCAGCATTTT,CASSESGGYQPQHF
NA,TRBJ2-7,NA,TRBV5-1,TGCGCCAGCAGCTTGGGGGGGCGCTACGAGCAGTACTTC,CASSLGGRYEQYF
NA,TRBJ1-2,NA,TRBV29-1,TGCAGCGTTCCGAGCGCCGACCACTATGGCTACACCTTC,CSVPSADHYGYTF
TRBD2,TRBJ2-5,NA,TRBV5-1,TGCGCCAGCAGCGCCCGGAAGGTGGGCGGGAGCGGGGAGACCCAGTACTTC,CASSARKVGGSGETQYF
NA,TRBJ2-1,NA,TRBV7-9,TGTGCCAGCAGCTTCGGGGTGACCTACAATGAGCAGTTCTTC,CASSFGVTYNEQFF
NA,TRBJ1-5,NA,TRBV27,TGTGCCAGCAGAGCACAGGCCCTCGTATTCAATCAGCCCCAGCATTTT,CASRAQALVFNQPQHF
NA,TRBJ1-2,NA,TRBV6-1,TGTGCCAGCAGTGAAGTGGTGGGGCAGGTAGTCTATGGCTACACCTTC,CASSEVVGQVVYGYTF
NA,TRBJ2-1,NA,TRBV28,TGTGCCAGCAGTTTCACGGGTGTCGCTCGGGAGCAGTTCTTC,CASSFTGVAREQFF
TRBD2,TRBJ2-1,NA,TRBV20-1,TGCAGTGCTAGTAGAATAACGACAGGCGGGAGGGCCCATGAGCAGTTCTTC,CSASRITTGGRAHEQFF
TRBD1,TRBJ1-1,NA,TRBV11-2,TGTGCCAGCAGCCAAAGACAGGGTAACACTGAAGCTTTCTTT,CASSQRQGNTEAFF
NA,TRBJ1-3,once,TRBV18,TGTGCCAGCTCACCTAGAACAGCGGACTCTGGAAACACCATATATTTT,CASSPRTADSGNTIYF
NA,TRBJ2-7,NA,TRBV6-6,TGTGCCAGCAGTTCCTCCGCGGGGGCGCAAGGCGAGCAGTACTTC,CASSSSAGAQGEQYF
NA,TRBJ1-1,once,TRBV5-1,TGCGCCAGCAGCTTGAAGGACATGAACACTGAAGCTTTCTTT,CASSLKDMNTEAFF
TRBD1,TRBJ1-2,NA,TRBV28,TGTGCCAGCAGTCTGGGACAGGGTAGGAGCTACACCTTC,CASSLGQGRSYTF
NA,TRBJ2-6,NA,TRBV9,TGTGCCAGCAGCCCACCAGGGTCTCTGTCTGGGGCCAACGTCCTGACTTTC,CASSPPGSLSGANVLTF
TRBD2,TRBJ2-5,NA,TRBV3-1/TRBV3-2,TGTGCCAGCAGCCAAGATCTTACTAGCGTGTACCAAGAGACCCAGTACTTC,CASSQDLTSVYQETQYF
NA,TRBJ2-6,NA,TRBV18,TGTGCCAGCTCACCTGTAGGCGGGTGGAGCTCTGGGGCCAACGTCCTGACTTTC,CASSPVGGWSSGANVLTF
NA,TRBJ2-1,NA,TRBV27,TGTGCCAGCAGTTTATCGGTTGGGGCCCTGGAGTTTAGTGAGCAGTTCTTC,CASSLSVGALEFSEQFF
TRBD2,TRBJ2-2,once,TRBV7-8,TGTGCCAGCAGCTTCCAACTAGCGGGGGCCGGGGAGCTGTTTTTT,CASSFQLAGAGELFF
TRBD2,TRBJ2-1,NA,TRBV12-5,TGTGCTAGTGACCGACTAGCAAGCTACAATGAGCAGTTCTTC,CASDRLASYNEQFF
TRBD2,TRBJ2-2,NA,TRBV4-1,TGCGCCAGCAGCCATCGTCCGGGACTAGCGGGGTTTACGGACACCGGGGAGCTGTTTTTT,CASSHRPGLAGFTDTGELFF
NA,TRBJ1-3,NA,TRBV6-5,TGTGCCAGCAGACTCGACAGTTCTGGAAACACCATATATTTT,CASRLDSSGNTIYF
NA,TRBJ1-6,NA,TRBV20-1,TGCAGTGCTTTCGACAGGCTTCATCAGTCCTTT,CSAFDRLHQSF
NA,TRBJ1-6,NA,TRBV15,TGTGCCACCAGCACCCCCTTTAATTCACCCCTCCACTTT,CATSTPFNSPLHF
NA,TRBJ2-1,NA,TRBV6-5,TGTGCCAGCAGTCCAGGGAACTCCTACAATGAGCAGTTCTTC,CASSPGNSYNEQFF
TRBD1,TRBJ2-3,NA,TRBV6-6,TGTGCCAGCAGTTGGACAGGGACTGACTCAGATACGCAGTATTTT,CASSWTGTDSDTQYF
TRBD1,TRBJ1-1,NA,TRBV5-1,TGCGCCAGCAGCAGGGACAGGATTTCTGGGACTGAAGCTTTCTTT,CASSRDRISGTEAFF
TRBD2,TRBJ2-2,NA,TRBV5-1,TGCGCCAGCAGCTTGCCCGGGACTACCATGAACACCGGGGAGCTGTTTTTT,CASSLPGTTMNTGELFF
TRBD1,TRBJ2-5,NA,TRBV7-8,TGTGCCAGCAGCCAAACCGGGACAGGGACGGGGACCCAGTACTTC,CASSQTGTGTGTQYF
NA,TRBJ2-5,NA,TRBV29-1,TGCAGCGTCCGAGCCAGGGAAGAGACCCAGTACTTC,CSVRAREETQYF
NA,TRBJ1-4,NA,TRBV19,TGTGCCAGTAGGGAGGGAATCGAAAAACTGTTTTTT,CASREGIEKLFF
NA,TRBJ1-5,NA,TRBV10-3,TGTGCCATCAGTGGGGGGGGAGAGGGTCAGCCCCAGCATTTT,CAISGGGEGQPQHF
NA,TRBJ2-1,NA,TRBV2,TGTGCCAGCAGCGTCCAAACTAGAATCCAGATGCTGTTCTTC,CASSVQTRIQMLFF
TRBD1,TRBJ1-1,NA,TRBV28,TGTGCCAGCAAACGACAGGGTGTCCCTGAAGCTTTCTTT,CASKRQGVPEAFF
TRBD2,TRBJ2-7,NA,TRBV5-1,TGCGCCAGCAGCGTTAGCGGGGGGGCCATCTCCTACGAGCAGTACTTC,CASSVSGGAISYEQYF
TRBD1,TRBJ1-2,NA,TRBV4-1,TGCGCCAGCAGCCCGCAACAGGGGGCGAGATATGGCTACACCTTC,CASSPQQGARYGYTF
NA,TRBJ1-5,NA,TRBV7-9,TGTGCCAGCAGCTTAGGGGGGGAAAGCAATCAGCCCCAGCATTTT,CASSLGGESNQPQHF
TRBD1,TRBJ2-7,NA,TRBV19,TGTGCCAGTAGTATCCAGGGGGACTACGAGCAGTACTTC,CASSIQGDYEQYF
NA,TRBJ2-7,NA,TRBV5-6,TGTGCCAGCAGCTTTTCCAGAAACTACGAGCAGTACTTC,CASSFSRNYEQYF
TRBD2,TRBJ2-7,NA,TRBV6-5,TGTGCCAGCAGTTACTCGGGGGGGATCTACGAGCAGTACTTC,CASSYSGGIYEQYF
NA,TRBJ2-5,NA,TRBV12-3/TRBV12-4,TGTGCCAGCAGTTTTGTCCGAGAGACCCAGTACTTC,CASSFVRETQYF
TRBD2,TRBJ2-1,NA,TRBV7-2,TGTGCCAGCAGCTCAGGCGTAGCGGGAGCTCGAGAGCAGTTCTTC,CASSSGVAGAREQFF
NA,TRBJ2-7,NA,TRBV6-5,TGTGCCAGCAGTACCGGAACCTACAGGGTCCACGAGCAGTACTTC,CASSTGTYRVHEQYF
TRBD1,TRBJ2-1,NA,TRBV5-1,TGCGCCAGCAGCCCGACAGGGGAACACAATGAGCAGTTCTTC,CASSPTGEHNEQFF
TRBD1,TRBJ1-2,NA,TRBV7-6,TGTGCCAGCAGCTTAGCGGGAAGACAGGGGGCTTCTGGCTACACCTTC,CASSLAGRQGASGYTF
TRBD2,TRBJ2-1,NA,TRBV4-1,TGCGCCAGCAGCCAAGATATCGGGGGGAGGGATGAGCAGTTCTTC,CASSQDIGGRDEQFF
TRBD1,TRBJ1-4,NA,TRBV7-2,TGTGCCAGCAGCTTAGGGCAGGGGGAAGAAAAACTGTTTTTT,CASSLGQGEEKLFF
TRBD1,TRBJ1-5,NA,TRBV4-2,TGTGCCAGCAGCCAGGCCAGGGCCTCAGGGGGTCAGCCCCAGCATTTT,CASSQARASGGQPQHF
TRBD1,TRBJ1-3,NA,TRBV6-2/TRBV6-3,TGTGCCAGCAGCCTTCGGGACAGCCGAAGCTCTGGAAACACCATATATTTT,CASSLRDSRSSGNTIYF
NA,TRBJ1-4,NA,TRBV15,TGTGCCACCAGCGCAGGGACAACTAATGAAAAACTGTTTTTT,CATSAGTTNEKLFF
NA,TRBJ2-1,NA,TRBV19,TGTGCCAGTAGTATCAGGGATGAGCAGTTCTTC,CASSIRDEQFF
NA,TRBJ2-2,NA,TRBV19,TGTGCCAGTAAGCTCGGGGAGCTGTTTTTT,CASKLGELFF
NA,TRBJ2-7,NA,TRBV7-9,TGTGCCAGCAGCCCGGGGGACAGCCTGGGGGAGCAGTACTTC,CASSPGDSLGEQYF
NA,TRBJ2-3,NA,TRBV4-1,TGCGCCAGCAGCCAAGTTTACGGACTAAGCACAGATACGCAGTATTTT,CASSQVYGLSTDTQYF
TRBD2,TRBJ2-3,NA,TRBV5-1,TGCGCCAGCAGCTTGGTCCTAGCGGGAGCTAGCACAGATACGCAGTATTTT,CASSLVLAGASTDTQYF